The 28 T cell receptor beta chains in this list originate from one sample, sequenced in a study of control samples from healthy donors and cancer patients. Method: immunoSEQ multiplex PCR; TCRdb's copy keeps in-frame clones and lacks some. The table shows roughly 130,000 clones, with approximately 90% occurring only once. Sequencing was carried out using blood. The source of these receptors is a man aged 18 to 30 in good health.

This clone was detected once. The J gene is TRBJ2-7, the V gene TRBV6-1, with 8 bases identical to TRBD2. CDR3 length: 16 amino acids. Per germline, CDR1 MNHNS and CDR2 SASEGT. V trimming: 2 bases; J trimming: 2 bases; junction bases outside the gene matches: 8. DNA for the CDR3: TGTGCCAGCAGTGAACCGGGGGGGGGCAAAACCTACGAGCAGTACTTC. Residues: CASSEPGGGKTYEQYF.

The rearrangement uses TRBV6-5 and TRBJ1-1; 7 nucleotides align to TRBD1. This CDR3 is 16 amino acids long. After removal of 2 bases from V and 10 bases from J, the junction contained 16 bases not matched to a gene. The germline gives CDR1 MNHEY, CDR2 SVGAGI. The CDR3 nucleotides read TGTGCCAGCAGTTACAGTGGACAGGCGGTCCGATCGGGAGCTTTCTTT. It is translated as CASSYSGQAVRSGAFF.

CDR3 loop: CASSPDGGLGGYTF. DNA for the CDR3: TGTGCCAGCAGCCCGGACGGGGGGCTCGGTGGCTACACCTTC. This chain joins TRBV5-4 and TRBJ1-2, with D possibly matching TRBD1 (6 bases). This CDR3 spans 14 amino acids. Trimming left V 4 bases short and J 7 bases short, with 17 bases between. Per germline, CDR1 SGHNT and CDR2 YYREEE (reference sequence).

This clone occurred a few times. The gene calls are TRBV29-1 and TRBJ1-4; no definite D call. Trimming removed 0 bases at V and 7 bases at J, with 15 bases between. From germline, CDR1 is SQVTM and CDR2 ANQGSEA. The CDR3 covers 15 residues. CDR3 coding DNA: TGCAGCGTTGAAGATCTTAGGGCCCCTGGTGAAAAACTGTTTTTT. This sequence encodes CSVEDLRAPGEKLFF.

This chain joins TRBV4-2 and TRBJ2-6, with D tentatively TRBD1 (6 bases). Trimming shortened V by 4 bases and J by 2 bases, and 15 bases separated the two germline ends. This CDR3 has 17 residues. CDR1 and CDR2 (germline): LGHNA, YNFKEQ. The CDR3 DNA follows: TGTGCCAGCAGCCCTAGGACAGCACTAACTGGGGCCAACGTCCTGACTTTC. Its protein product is CASSPRTALTGANVLTF.

As DNA, the CDR3 is TGCGCCAGCAGCCAAGGCCCCAGGGGAGATCAGTACTTC. This translates into CASSQGPRGDQYF. The J gene is TRBJ2-7, the V gene TRBV4-1; a weak D match, TRBD1 (6 bases). The CDR3 runs to 13 residues. Germline V gene sequence: CDR1 MGHRA, CDR2 YSYEKL. Trimming took off 1 base at V and 10 bases at J, with 14 bases between the two ends.

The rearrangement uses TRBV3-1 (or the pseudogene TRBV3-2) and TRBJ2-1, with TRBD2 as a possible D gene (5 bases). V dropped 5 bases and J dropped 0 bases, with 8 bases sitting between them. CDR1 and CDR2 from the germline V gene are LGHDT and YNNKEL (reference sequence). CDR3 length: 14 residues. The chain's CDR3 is CASSTLVSYNEQFF. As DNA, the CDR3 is TGTGCCAGCAGCACACTAGTCTCCTACAATGAGCAGTTCTTC.

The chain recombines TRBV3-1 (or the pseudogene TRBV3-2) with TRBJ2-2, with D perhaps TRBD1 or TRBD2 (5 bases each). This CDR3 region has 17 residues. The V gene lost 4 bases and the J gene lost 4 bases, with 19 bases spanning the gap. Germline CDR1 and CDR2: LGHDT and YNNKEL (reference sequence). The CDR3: CASSPLPPTGLTGELFF. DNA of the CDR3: TGTGCCAGCAGCCCACTCCCCCCCACGGGGCTCACCGGGGAGCTGTTTTTT.

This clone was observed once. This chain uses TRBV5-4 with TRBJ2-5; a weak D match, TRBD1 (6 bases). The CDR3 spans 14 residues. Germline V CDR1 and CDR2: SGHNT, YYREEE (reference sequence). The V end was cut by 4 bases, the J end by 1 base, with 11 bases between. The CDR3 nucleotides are TGTGCCAGCAGCCTGAGGACAGCCCAAGAGACCCAGTACTTC. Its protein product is CASSLRTAQETQYF.

The CDR3 here is CAATGTNYGYTF. Written as DNA, the CDR3 is TGTGCCGCGACAGGGACAAACTATGGCTACACCTTC. V usage is TRBV10-3 and J usage is TRBJ1-2; 7 bases match TRBD1. The V gene end was trimmed by 11 bases and the J gene end by 2 bases; junction bases not matched to a gene: 5. The length of the CDR3 is 12 residues. Per the germline V gene, CDR1 is ENHRY and CDR2 is SYGVKD.

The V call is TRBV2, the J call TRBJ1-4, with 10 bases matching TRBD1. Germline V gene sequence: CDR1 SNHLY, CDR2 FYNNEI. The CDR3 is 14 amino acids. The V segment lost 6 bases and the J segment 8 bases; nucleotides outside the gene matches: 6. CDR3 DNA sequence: TGTGCCAGCAGCCGGGACAGGGGATGGGAAAAACTGTTTTTT. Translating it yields CASSRDRGWEKLFF.

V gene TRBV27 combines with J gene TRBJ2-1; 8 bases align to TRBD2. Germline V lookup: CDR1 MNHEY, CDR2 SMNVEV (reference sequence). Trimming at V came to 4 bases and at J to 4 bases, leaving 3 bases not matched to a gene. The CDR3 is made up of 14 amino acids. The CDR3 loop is CASSSGGGYNEQFF. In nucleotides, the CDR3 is TGTGCCAGCAGTTCCGGGGGGGGTTACAATGAGCAGTTCTTC.

The CDR3: CASSLGTVNEKLFF. CDR3 DNA: TGCGCCAGCAGCTTGGGGACAGTTAATGAAAAACTGTTTTTT. The chain employs TRBV5-1 and TRBJ1-4, with a weak D call TRBD1 (6 bases). Germline loops: CDR1 SGHRS, CDR2 YFSETQ. The CDR3 is made up of 14 amino acids. V lost 0 bases to trimming and J lost 4 bases, with 7 bases between them.

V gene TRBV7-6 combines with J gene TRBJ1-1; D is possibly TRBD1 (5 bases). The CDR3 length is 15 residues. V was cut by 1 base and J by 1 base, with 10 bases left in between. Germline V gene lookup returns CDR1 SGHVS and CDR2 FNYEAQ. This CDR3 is CASSLGTNGNTEAFF. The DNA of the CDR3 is TGTGCCAGCAGCTTAGGGACAAATGGGAACACTGAAGCTTTCTTT.

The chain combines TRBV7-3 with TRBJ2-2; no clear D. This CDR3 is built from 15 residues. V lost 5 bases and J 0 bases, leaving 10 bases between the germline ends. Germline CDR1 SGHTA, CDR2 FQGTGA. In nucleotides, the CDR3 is TGTGCCAGCAGCGCGCGAGGAACGAACACCGGGGAGCTGTTTTTT. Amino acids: CASSARGTNTGELFF. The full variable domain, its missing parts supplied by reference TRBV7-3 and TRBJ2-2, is GAGVSQTPSNKVTEKGKYVELRCDPISGHTALYWYRQSLGQGPEFLIYFQGTGAADDSGLPNDRFFAVRPEGSVSTLKIQRTERGDSAVYLCASSARGTNTGELFFGEGSRLTVL.

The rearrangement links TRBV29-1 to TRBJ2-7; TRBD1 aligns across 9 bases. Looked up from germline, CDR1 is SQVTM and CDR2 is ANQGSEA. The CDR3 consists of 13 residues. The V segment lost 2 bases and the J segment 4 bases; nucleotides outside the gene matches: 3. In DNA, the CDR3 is TGCAGCGTTGAAACAGGGGGCCCGTACGAGCAGTACTTC. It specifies CSVETGGPYEQYF.

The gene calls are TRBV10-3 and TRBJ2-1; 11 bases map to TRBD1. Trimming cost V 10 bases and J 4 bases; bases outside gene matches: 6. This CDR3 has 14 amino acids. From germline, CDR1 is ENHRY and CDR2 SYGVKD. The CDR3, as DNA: TGTGCCAGCCGAGGGACAGGGGGGTACAATGAGCAGTTCTTC. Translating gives CASRGTGGYNEQFF.

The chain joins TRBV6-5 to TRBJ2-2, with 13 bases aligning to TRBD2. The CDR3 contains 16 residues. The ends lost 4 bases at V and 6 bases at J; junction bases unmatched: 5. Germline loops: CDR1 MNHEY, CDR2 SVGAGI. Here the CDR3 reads CASSFLLAGGPGELFF. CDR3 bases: TGTGCCAGCAGTTTTCTACTAGCGGGGGGGCCCGGGGAGCTGTTTTTT.

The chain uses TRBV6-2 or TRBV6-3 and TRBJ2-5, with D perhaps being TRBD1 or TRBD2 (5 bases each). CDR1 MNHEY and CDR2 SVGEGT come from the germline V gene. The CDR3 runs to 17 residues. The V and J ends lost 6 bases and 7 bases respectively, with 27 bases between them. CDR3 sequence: CASSPSVGTYVSGTQYF. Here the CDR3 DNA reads TGTGCCAGCAGCCCTTCCGTAGGGACGTATGTTAGTGGGACCCAGTACTTC.

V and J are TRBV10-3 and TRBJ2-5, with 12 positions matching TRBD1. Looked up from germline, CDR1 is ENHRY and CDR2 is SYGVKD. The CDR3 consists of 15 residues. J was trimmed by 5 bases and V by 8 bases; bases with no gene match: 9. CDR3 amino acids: CAIGGRGQGAETQYF. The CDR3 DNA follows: TGTGCCATCGGTGGACGGGGACAGGGGGCTGAGACCCAGTACTTC.

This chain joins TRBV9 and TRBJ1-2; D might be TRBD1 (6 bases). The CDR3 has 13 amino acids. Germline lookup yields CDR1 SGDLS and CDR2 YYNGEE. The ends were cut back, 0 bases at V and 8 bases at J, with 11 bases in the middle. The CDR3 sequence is CASSVAGGLGYTF. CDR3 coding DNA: TGTGCCAGCAGCGTAGCGGGGGGGCTGGGCTACACCTTC.

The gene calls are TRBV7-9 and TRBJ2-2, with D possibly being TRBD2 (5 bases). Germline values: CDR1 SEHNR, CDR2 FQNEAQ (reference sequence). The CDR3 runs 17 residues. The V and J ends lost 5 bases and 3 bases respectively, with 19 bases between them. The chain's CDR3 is CASSPGTGKDHTGELFF. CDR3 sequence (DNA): TGTGCCAGCAGCCCGGGTACGGGGAAGGACCACACCGGGGAGCTGTTTTTT. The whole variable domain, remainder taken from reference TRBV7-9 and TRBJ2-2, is DTGVSQNPRHKITKRGQNVTFRCDPISEHNRLYWYRQTLGQGPEFLTYFQNEAQLEKSRLLSDRFSAERPKGSFSTLEIQRTEQGDSAMYLCASSPGTGKDHTGELFFGEGSRLTVL.

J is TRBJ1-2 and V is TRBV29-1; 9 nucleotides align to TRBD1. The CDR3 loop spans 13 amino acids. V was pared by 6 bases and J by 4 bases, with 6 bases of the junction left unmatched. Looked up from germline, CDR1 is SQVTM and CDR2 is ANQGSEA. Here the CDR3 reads CSVTGGSVYGYTF. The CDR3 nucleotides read TGCAGCGTCACAGGGGGCAGTGTCTATGGCTACACCTTC.

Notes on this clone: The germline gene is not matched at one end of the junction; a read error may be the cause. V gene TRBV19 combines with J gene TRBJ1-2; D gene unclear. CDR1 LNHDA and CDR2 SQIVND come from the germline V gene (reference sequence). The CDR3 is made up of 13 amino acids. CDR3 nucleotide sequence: TGTGCCAGTAGTATAGAAAGCAGCTATGACTACACCTTC. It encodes CASSIESSYDYTF.

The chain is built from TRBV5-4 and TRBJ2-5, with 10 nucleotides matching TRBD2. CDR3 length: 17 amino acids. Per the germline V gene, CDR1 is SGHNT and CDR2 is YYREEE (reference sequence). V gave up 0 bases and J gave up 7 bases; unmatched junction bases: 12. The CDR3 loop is CASSLASGGSPAGTQYF. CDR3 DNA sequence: TGTGCCAGCAGCTTGGCTAGCGGGGGCTCCCCTGCGGGGACCCAGTACTTC.

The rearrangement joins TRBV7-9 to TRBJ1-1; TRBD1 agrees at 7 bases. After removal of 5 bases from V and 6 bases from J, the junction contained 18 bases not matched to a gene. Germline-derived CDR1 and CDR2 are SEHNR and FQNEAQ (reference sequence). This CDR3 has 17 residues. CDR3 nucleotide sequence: TGTGCCAGCAGCCCCAGACAGGGAAGAGGTCGGTTTGCTGAAGCTTTCTTT. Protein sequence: CASSPRQGRGRFAEAFF.

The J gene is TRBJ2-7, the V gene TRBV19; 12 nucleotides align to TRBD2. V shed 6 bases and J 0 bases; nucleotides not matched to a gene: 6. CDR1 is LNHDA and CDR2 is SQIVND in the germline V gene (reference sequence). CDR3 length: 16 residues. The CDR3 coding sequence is TGTGCCAGTAGCGACCTAGCGGGGGGGAGCTCCTACGAGCAGTACTTC. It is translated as CASSDLAGGSSYEQYF.

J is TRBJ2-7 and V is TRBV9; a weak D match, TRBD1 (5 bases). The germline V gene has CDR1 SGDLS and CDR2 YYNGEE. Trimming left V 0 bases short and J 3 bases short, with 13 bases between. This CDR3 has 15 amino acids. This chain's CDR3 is CASSVGPTGFYEQYF. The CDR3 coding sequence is TGTGCCAGCAGCGTAGGTCCCACAGGCTTCTACGAGCAGTACTTC.